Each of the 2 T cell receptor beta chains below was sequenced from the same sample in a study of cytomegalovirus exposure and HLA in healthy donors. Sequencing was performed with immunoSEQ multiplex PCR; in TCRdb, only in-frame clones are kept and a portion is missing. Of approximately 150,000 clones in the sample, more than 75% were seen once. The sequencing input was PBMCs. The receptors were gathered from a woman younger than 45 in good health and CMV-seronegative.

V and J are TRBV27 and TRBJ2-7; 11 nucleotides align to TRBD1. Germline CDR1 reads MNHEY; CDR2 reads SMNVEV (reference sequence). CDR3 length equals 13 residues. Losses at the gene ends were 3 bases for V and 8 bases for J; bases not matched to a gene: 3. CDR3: CASSFGTGGKQYF. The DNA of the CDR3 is TGTGCCAGCAGTTTCGGGACAGGGGGTAAGCAGTACTTC.

This chain's CDR3 is CASSESGDYEQYF. The CDR3 nucleotides read TGCGCCAGCAGTGAGTCGGGCGACTACGAGCAGTACTTC. This sequence joins TRBV10-2 and TRBJ2-7; D unresolved. This CDR3 contains 13 residues. CDR1 is WSHSY and CDR2 is SAAADI in the germline V gene. V was trimmed by 0 bases and J by 3 bases, leaving 6 bases between them.